These 9 T cell receptor beta chains came from one sample sequenced in a study of T-cell reconstitution after alpha-beta-depleted transplantation in children. Researchers prepared the TCRbeta library using unique molecular identifiers, the study reports. MiXCR was run by TCRdb on the PCR reads, yielding one entry per CDR3 protein. The sample yields a few hundred thousand distinct CDR3 sequences, 10% to 15% seen once. Sample: PBMCs, mostly from graft donor cells, taken 360 days after TCRalphabeta/CD19-depleted stem cell transplant. Receptor source: a male patient younger than 18 who had a stem cell transplant for acute myeloid leukemia, so the T cells may come from the graft donor.

This clonotype was seen more than once but under ten times. The rearrangement links TRBV12-3 or TRBV12-4 to TRBJ2-5; 7 bases are a match to TRBD1. J gave up 2 bases and V 6 bases, and 6 bases lay outside the gene matches. The CDR3 contains 14 residues. CDR3 DNA: TGTGCCAGCAGGACCGGGACAGTTCAAGAGACCCAGTACTTC. Its protein is CASRTGTVQETQYF.

Only a few counts were recorded for this clonotype. The chain joins TRBV7-3 to TRBJ2-1; maybe TRBD2 (6 bases). Per the germline V gene, CDR1 is SGHTA and CDR2 is FQGTGA. Trimming took 4 bases from V and 0 from J, leaving 16 bases between them. The CDR3 totals 17 residues. CDR3 sequence reads: CASSSPRGKSSYNEQFF. CDR3 nucleotides: TGTGCCAGCAGCTCCCCCCGCGGGAAGAGCTCCTACAATGAGCAGTTCTTC.

The V gene is TRBV18, the J gene TRBJ2-5; no clear D. The V end lost 3 bases, the J end lost 2 bases, and 10 bases lay between the germline ends. The CDR3 runs 14 residues. CDR1 KGHSH and CDR2 LQKENI come from the germline V gene. The CDR3 DNA is TGTGCCAGCTCACCCTTTGCCCCACAAGAGACCCAGTACTTC. Its protein is CASSPFAPQETQYF.

This clonotype was found once. The rearrangement uses TRBV13 and TRBJ2-3; 13 bases agree with TRBD2. The CDR3 is 18 amino acids. The J segment lost 0 bases and the V segment lost 7 bases, leaving 10 bases of the junction unmatched. CDR1 and CDR2 from the germline V gene are PRHDT and FYEKMQ (reference sequence). This chain's CDR3 is CASTPGLAGVVSTDTQYF. In DNA form, the CDR3 reads TGTGCCAGCACCCCTGGACTAGCGGGAGTGGTGAGCACAGATACGCAGTATTTT. The variable domain in full, completed from reference TRBV13 and TRBJ2-3, reads AAGVIQSPRHLIKEKRETATLKCYPIPRHDTVYWYQQGPGQDPQFLISFYEKMQSDKGSIPDRFSAQQFSDYHSELNMSSLELGDSALYFCASTPGLAGVVSTDTQYFGPGTRLTVL.

There are a few counts of this clonotype. The CDR3 DNA reads as TGTGCCAGCAGCTTTCTCTGGCGGGAGTCGGAGACCCAGTACTTC. Its translation: CASSFLWRESETQYF. The chain recombines TRBV7-2 with TRBJ2-5, with TRBD2 matching over 7 bases. Trimming took 3 bases from V and 5 from J; bases not matched to a gene: 9. Germline V gene sequence: CDR1 SGHTA, CDR2 FQGNSA. This CDR3 spans 15 amino acids.

The rearrangement links TRBV7-9 to TRBJ2-5, with D uncertain. The CDR3 is 14 amino acids. Per germline, CDR1 SEHNR and CDR2 FQNEAQ (reference sequence). V was pared by 3 bases and J by 2 bases, with 10 bases between. CDR3 sequence reads: CASSFLTKQETQYF. In nucleotides, the CDR3 is TGTGCCAGCAGCTTCCTCACTAAACAAGAGACCCAGTACTTC. Supplemented by reference TRBV7-9 and TRBJ2-5, the full variable domain reads DTGVSQNPRHKITKRGQNVTFRCDPISEHNRLYWYRQTLGQGPEFLTYFQNEAQLEKSRLLSDRFSAERPKGSFSTLEIQRTEQGDSAMYLCASSFLTKQETQYFGPGTRLLVL.

This clonotype was recorded a few times. This chain joins TRBV7-3 and TRBJ1-1; D may be TRBD1 (5 bases). The CDR3 is 15 residues long. Germline-derived CDR1 and CDR2 are SGHTA and FQGTGA. Trimming removed 3 bases at V and 6 bases at J, with 17 bases between. The CDR3 region is CASSLRGLAGAEAFF. The DNA for the CDR3 is TGTGCCAGCAGCTTGCGGGGACTGGCGGGGGCTGAAGCTTTCTTT.

V and J are TRBV18 and TRBJ2-1; TRBD2 matches at 7 bases. CDR3 length: 16 amino acids. The trim removed 3 bases at V and 6 bases at J, leaving 11 bases unmatched. Germline values: CDR1 KGHSH, CDR2 LQKENI. CDR3 protein: CASSPRELAATNEQFF. For the CDR3, the DNA is TGTGCCAGCTCACCCCGGGAGCTAGCGGCTACCAATGAGCAGTTCTTC.

In its sample, this clonotype was seen once. V usage is TRBV2 and J usage is TRBJ1-2; 7 positions agree with TRBD1. The V gene's germline CDR1 is SNHLY and CDR2 FYNNEI. The CDR3 extends over 15 amino acids. V shed 2 bases, J shed 4 bases, and the junction held 7 bases outside the gene matches. CDR3 DNA sequence: TGTGCCAGCAGTGAAATAGGGGGCCTGGGCTATGGCTACACCTTC. Protein sequence: CASSEIGGLGYGYTF.